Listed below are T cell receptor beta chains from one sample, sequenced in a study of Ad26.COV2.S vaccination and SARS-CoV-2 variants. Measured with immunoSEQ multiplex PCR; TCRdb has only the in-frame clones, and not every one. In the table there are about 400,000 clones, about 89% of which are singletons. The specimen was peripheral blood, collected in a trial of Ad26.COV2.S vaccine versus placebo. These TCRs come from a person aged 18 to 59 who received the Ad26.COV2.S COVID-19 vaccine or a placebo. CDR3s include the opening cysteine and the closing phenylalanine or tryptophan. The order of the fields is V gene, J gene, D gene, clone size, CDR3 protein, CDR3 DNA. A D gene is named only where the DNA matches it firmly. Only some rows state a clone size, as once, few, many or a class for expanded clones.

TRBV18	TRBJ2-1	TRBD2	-	CASSPPRLAGGPGLDEQFF	TGTGCCAGCTCACCACCGAGATTAGCGGGAGGGCCTGGGTTGGATGAGCAGTTCTTC
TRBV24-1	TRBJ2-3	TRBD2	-	CATSDPTGGADTQYF	TGTGCCACCAGTGATCCGACGGGAGGAGCAGATACGCAGTATTTT
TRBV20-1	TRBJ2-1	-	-	CSASLGYNEQFF	TGCAGTGCTAGTCTCGGTTACAATGAGCAGTTCTTC
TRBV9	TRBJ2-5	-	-	CASSAGVGGMETQYF	TGTGCCAGCAGCGCAGGGGTGGGCGGAATGGAGACCCAGTACTTC
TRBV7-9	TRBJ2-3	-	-	CASYEQGPDTQYF	TGTGCCAGCTACGAACAGGGCCCAGATACGCAGTATTTT
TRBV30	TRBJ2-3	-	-	CAWRDRSTDTQYF	TGTGCCTGGAGGGACAGAAGCACAGATACGCAGTATTTT
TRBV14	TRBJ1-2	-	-	CASSQGQTGRDGYTF	TGTGCCAGCAGCCAAGGACAGACAGGTCGGGATGGCTACACCTTC
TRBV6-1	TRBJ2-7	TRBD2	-	CASSEVGGRTYEQYF	TGTGCCAGCAGTGAAGTCGGCGGGAGGACCTACGAGCAGTACTTC
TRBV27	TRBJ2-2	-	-	CASSPAWGANTGELFF	TGTGCCAGCAGCCCCGCCTGGGGGGCGAACACCGGGGAGCTGTTTTTT
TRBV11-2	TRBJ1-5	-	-	CASSFGDQPQHF	TGTGCCAGCAGCTTCGGCGATCAGCCCCAGCATTTT
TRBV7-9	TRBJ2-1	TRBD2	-	CASSKWTSGSWDEQFF	TGTGCCAGCAGCAAGTGGACTAGCGGGAGCTGGGATGAGCAGTTCTTC
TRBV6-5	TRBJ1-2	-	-	CASSTTGLDGYTF	TGTGCCAGCAGCACAACAGGGCTAGACGGCTACACCTTC
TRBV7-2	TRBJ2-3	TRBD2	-	CASSSTSGRAGTDTQYF	TGTGCCAGCAGCTCGACTAGCGGGAGGGCGGGCACAGATACGCAGTATTTT
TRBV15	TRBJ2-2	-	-	CATSRPDAVPGELFF	TGTGCCACCAGCAGACCCGATGCGGTGCCCGGGGAGCTGTTTTTT
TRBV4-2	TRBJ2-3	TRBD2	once	CASSQDLGLAGSTDTQYF	TGTGCCAGCAGCCAAGATCTTGGGCTAGCGGGGAGCACAGATACGCAGTATTTT
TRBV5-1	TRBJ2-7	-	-	CASSLNAGSGREQYF	TGCGCCAGCAGCTTAAACGCCGGGAGCGGTCGCGAGCAGTACTTC
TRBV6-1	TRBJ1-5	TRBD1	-	CASSEDAPGQGGFLSQPQHF	TGTGCCAGCAGTGAAGATGCGCCGGGACAGGGAGGGTTTTTGAGTCAGCCCCAGCATTTT
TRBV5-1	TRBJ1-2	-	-	CASSLVTASFYGYTF	TGCGCCAGCAGCTTGGTGACAGCTTCGTTTTATGGCTACACCTTC
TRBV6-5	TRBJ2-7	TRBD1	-	CASRDRTGRYEQYF	TGTGCCAGCAGGGATAGGACAGGGCGATACGAGCAGTACTTC
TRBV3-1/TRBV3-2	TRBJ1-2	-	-	CASSQEGSGGYTF	TGTGCCAGCAGCCAAGAAGGGTCAGGAGGCTACACCTTC
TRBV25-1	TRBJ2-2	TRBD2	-	CASNPSGGVTGELFF	TGTGCCAGCAATCCGTCGGGAGGGGTCACCGGGGAGCTGTTTTTT
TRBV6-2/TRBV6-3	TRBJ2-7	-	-	CASSYVLGDEQYF	TGTGCCAGCAGTTACGTCTTGGGGGACGAGCAGTACTTC
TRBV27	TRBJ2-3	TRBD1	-	CASRRQGGDTQYF	TGTGCCAGCAGAAGACAGGGGGGAGATACGCAGTATTTT
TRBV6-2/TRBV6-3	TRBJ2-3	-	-	CASSHRQGRATDTQYF	TGTGCCAGCAGTCATAGACAAGGCCGAGCCACAGATACGCAGTATTTT
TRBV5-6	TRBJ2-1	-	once	CASSSLRISYNEQFF	TGTGCCAGCAGCTCACTGAGGATCTCCTACAATGAGCAGTTCTTC
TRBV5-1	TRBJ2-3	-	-	CASSTGTPAVGTDTQYF	TGCGCCAGCAGTACAGGGACACCAGCTGTTGGCACAGATACGCAGTATTTT
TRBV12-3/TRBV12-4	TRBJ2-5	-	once	CASRPPQEETQYF	TGTGCCAGCAGGCCCCCCCAGGAGGAGACCCAGTACTTC
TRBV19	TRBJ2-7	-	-	CASSTKSGSYEQYF	TGTGCCAGTAGTACAAAAAGCGGGTCCTACGAGCAGTACTTC
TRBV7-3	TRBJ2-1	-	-	CASSLRGSYNEQFF	TGTGCCAGCAGCTTAAGGGGGAGCTACAATGAGCAGTTCTTC
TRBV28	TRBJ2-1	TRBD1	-	CASRNRDRGVSEQFF	TGTGCCAGCAGGAACCGGGACAGGGGTGTTAGTGAGCAGTTCTTC
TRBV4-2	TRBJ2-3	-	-	CASSQEYGNLEDTQYF	TGTGCCAGCAGCCAAGAATACGGCAACTTGGAGGATACGCAGTATTTT
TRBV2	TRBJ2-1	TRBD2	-	CASFDSSGRVTSYNEQFF	TGTGCCAGCTTCGACTCTAGCGGGAGGGTAACCTCCTACAATGAGCAGTTCTTC
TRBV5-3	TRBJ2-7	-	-	CARSYRETRNSYEQYF	TGTGCCAGAAGCTACCGCGAGACACGGAACTCCTACGAGCAGTACTTC
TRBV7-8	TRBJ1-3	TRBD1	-	CASSSGQGSSGNTIYF	TGTGCCAGCAGCTCAGGACAGGGAAGCTCTGGAAACACCATATATTTT
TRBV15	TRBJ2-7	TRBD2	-	CATSSVWTSGNSPDEQYF	TGTGCCACCAGCAGTGTTTGGACTAGCGGGAACTCCCCGGACGAGCAGTACTTC
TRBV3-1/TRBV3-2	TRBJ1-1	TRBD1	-	CASRDRQGIDTEAFF	TGTGCCAGCAGGGATCGACAGGGGATTGACACTGAAGCTTTCTTT
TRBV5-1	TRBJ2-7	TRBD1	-	CASADRSGTAYEQYF	TGCGCCAGTGCAGATAGGTCCGGGACAGCCTACGAGCAGTACTTC
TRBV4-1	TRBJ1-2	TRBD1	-	CASSRDRGGDGYGYTF	TGCGCCAGCAGCCGGGACAGGGGAGGAGATGGCTATGGCTACACCTTC
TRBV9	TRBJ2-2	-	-	CASRSQTGELFF	TGTGCCAGCAGGTCCCAGACCGGGGAGCTGTTTTTT
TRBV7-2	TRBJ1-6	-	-	CASSLIGANSPLHF	TGTGCCAGCAGCTTAATAGGAGCTAATTCACCCCTCCACTTT
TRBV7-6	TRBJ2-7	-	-	CASSLGRITTYEQYF	TGTGCCAGCAGCTTAGGTAGGATAACCACCTACGAGCAGTACTTC
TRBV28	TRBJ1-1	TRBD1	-	CASSPDRVRWAEAFF	TGTGCCAGCAGCCCCGACAGGGTTCGTTGGGCTGAAGCTTTCTTT
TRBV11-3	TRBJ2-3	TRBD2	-	CASSPRGGLKEADTQYF	TGTGCCAGCAGCCCCCGGGGGGGTTTAAAGGAAGCGGATACGCAGTATTTT
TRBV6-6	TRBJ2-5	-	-	CASSYAETQYF	TGTGCCAGCAGTTATGCGGAGACCCAGTACTTC
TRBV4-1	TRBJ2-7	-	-	CASSQDGGVSYEQYF	TGCGCCAGCAGCCAAGATGGTGGGGTTTCCTACGAGCAGTACTTC
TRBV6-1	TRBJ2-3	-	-	CASSENRGGTDTQYF	TGTGCCAGCAGTGAAAATAGGGGCGGCACAGATACGCAGTATTTT
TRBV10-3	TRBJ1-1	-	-	CAIRKVPGLVENTEAFF	TGTGCCATCAGGAAGGTACCAGGGCTGGTGGAAAACACTGAAGCTTTCTTT
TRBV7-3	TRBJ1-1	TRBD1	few	CASSSDAGGEAFF	TGTGCCAGCAGCTCCGATGCAGGGGGTGAAGCTTTCTTT